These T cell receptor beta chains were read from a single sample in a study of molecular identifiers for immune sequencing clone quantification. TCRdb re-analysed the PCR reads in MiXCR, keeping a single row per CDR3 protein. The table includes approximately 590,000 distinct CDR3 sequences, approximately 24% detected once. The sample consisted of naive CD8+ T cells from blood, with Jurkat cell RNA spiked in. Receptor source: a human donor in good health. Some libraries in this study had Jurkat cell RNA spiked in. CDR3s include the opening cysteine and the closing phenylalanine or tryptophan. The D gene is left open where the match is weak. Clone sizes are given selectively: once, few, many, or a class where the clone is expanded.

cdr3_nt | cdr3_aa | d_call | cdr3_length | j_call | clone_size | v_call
TGTGCCAGCTCACCAAGGGCGTACGATGAGCAGTTCTTC | CASSPRAYDEQFF | . | 13 | TRBJ2-1 | . | TRBV18
TGTGCCAGCAGCACCAGCGGGGGGCCTCCCTTAGACTACGAGCAGTACTTC | CASSTSGGPPLDYEQYF | TRBD2 | 17 | TRBJ2-7 | few | TRBV6-6
TGTGCCAGCAACCTACAGGGGGACACTGAAGCTTTCTTT | CASNLQGDTEAFF | TRBD1 | 13 | TRBJ1-1 | . | TRBV6-5
TGTGCCAGCAGTCCCCTGGCCCACTCCTACGAGCAGTACTTC | CASSPLAHSYEQYF | . | 14 | TRBJ2-7 | few | TRBV12-3/TRBV12-4
TGCGCCAGCAGCCAAGATTACTCTATTCAGGGCCTCGGCTACACCTTC | CASSQDYSIQGLGYTF | . | 16 | TRBJ1-2 | . | TRBV4-3
TGTGCCAGCAGCTTTTCCCAGGGGCCGAGACCCTACGAGCAGTACTTC | CASSFSQGPRPYEQYF | . | 16 | TRBJ2-7 | few | TRBV7-9
TGTGCCAGCTCACCAACTAGCGGGGGGTTCAATGAGCAGTTCTTC | CASSPTSGGFNEQFF | TRBD2 | 15 | TRBJ2-1 | . | TRBV18
TGTGCCAGCAGCGACCGGGAAGCCAAAAACATTCAGTACTTC | CASSDREAKNIQYF | . | 14 | TRBJ2-4 | . | TRBV11-2
TGTGCCAGCAGTTCGCGACAGGGGTTGTTGACTGAAGCTTTCTTT | CASSSRQGLLTEAFF | TRBD1 | 15 | TRBJ1-1 | many | TRBV7-9
TGCAGTGCTGTCCCGTATGGTGTTGGGGACAATGAGCAGTTCTTC | CSAVPYGVGDNEQFF | . | 15 | TRBJ2-1 | . | TRBV20-1
TGTGCCAGCAGCTTATATGTGCGATACGCAAACAATGAGCAGTTCTTC | CASSLYVRYANNEQFF | . | 16 | TRBJ2-1 | many | TRBV7-2
TGTGCCAGCAGTTCACTAAGGGGTATTGAGCAGTTCTTC | CASSSLRGIEQFF | . | 13 | TRBJ2-1 | few | TRBV27
TGTGCCAGCCGACAGTACCGCACCCGCACAGATACGCAGTATTTT | CASRQYRTRTDTQYF | . | 15 | TRBJ2-3 | many | TRBV28
TGTGCCAGCAGCGGGGGACAGATCCTTGGATACGAGCAGTACTTC | CASSGGQILGYEQYF | TRBD1 | 15 | TRBJ2-7 | . | TRBV7-2
TGTGCCAGCAGTTGGACAGGGATTAATCAGCCCCAGCATTTT | CASSWTGINQPQHF | TRBD1 | 14 | TRBJ1-5 | many | TRBV12-3/TRBV12-4
TGTGCCAGCAGCTTAGGGACAACAAACGAGCAGTACTTC | CASSLGTTNEQYF | . | 13 | TRBJ2-7 | many | TRBV5-4
TGTGCCTGGAGTCCGGGGCACAGGATCTACGAGCAGTACTTC | CAWSPGHRIYEQYF | . | 14 | TRBJ2-7 | few | TRBV30
TGCGCCAGCAGCTTGGCATCGGGGTGGTCAGATACGCAGTATTTT | CASSLASGWSDTQYF | . | 15 | TRBJ2-3 | . | TRBV5-1
TGTGCCAGCAGCTTAGCGAAATCCCGCGGGACGTGGGACACAGATACGCAGTATTTT | CASSLAKSRGTWDTDTQYF | . | 19 | TRBJ2-3 | . | TRBV13
TGTGCCAGCAGCCAACCAGGGGTCTACAATGAGCAGTTCTTC | CASSQPGVYNEQFF | . | 14 | TRBJ2-1 | few | TRBV7-9
TGTGCCACCAGCAGTACCATAAGCTCCTACGAGCAGTACTTC | CATSSTISSYEQYF | . | 14 | TRBJ2-7 | . | TRBV15
TGCAGCGTTCAAGCCGGAAACACCATATATTTT | CSVQAGNTIYF | . | 11 | TRBJ1-3 | few | TRBV29-1
TGTGCCAGCAGCGCCTTTTTAGCAGACACCACAGATACGCAGTATTTT | CASSAFLADTTDTQYF | . | 16 | TRBJ2-3 | . | TRBV9
TGTGCCAGCAGCCCGCACTACCGGGACAGGGGGCCTGGCTACACCTTC | CASSPHYRDRGPGYTF | TRBD1 | 16 | TRBJ1-2 | many | TRBV3-1
TGTGCCAGCACCCATAGGGAGGTAGGGTCGGCGGGAGTTGAGCAGTTCTTC | CASTHREVGSAGVEQFF | TRBD2 | 17 | TRBJ2-1 | few | TRBV7-9
TGCGCCAGCAGCCTAGACAGGGCCCCTACCCTCAATGAGCAGTTCTTC | CASSLDRAPTLNEQFF | TRBD1 | 16 | TRBJ2-1 | many | TRBV4-3
TGTGCCAGCAGTTGGAAGGGCACAGATACGCAGTATTTT | CASSWKGTDTQYF | . | 13 | TRBJ2-3 | many | TRBV27
TGTGCCAGCTCACCCGATGTGGGAATTAATGAAAAACTGTTTTTT | CASSPDVGINEKLFF | . | 15 | TRBJ1-4 | many | TRBV18
TGTGCCAGCAGCGCCCCAGGGGGCGCGGTCCGGGAGCAGTTCTTC | CASSAPGGAVREQFF | TRBD1 | 15 | TRBJ2-1 | . | TRBV3-1
TGTGCCAGCAGCACCAACTCGGGCGAGCAGTACTTC | CASSTNSGEQYF | . | 12 | TRBJ2-7 | . | TRBV11-2